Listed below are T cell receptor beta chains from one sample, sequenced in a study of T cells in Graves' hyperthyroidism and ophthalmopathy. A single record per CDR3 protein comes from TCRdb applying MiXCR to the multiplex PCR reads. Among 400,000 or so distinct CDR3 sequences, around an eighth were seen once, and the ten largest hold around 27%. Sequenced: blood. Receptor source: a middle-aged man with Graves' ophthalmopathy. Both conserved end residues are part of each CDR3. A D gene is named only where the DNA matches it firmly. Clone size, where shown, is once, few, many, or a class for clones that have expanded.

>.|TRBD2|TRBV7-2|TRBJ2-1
TGTGCCAGCAGCCCCCGATGGGCTAGCGGGATAAATGAGCAGTTCTTC
CASSPRWASGINEQFF
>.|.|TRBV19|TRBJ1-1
TGTGCCAGTACCCGGAGGGCTGAAGCTTTCTTT
CASTRRAEAFF
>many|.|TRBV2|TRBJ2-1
TGTGCCAGCAGGGCGAATGAGCAGTTCTTC
CASRANEQFF
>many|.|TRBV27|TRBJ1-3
TGTGCCAGCAGTTCGACAGCCTCTGGAAACACCATATATTTT
CASSSTASGNTIYF
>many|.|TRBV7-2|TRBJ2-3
TGTGCCAGCAGCCCCAACCGTGGGGATACGCAGTATTTT
CASSPNRGDTQYF
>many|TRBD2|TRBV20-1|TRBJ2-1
TGCAGTGCTAGAACCCGACTAGCGGGCTCCTACAATGAGCAGTTCTTC
CSARTRLAGSYNEQFF
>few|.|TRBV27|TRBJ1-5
TGTGCCAGCAGTTTATCGTGGGCGGAACTTAGCAATCAGCCCCAGCATTTT
CASSLSWAELSNQPQHF
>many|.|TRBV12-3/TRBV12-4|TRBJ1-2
TGTGCCAGCAGTTTATGGGTTTCGGAAGGCTACACCTTC
CASSLWVSEGYTF
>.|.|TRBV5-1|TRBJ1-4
TGCGCCAGCAGCTTGGGACAGACCACAACTAATGAAAAACTGTTTTTT
CASSLGQTTTNEKLFF
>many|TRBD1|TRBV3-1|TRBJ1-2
TGTGCCAGCAGCACTACCGGGACAGAATTCTATGGCTACACCTTC
CASSTTGTEFYGYTF
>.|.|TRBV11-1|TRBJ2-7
TGTGCCAGCAGCCCCCAGCACCACGAGCAGTACTTC
CASSPQHHEQYF
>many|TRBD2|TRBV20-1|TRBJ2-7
TGCAGTGCCCCACCCCCAGCGGGAGCCTACGAGCAGTACTTC
CSAPPPAGAYEQYF
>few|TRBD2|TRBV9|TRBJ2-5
TGTGCCAGCAGCGGATCTAGCGGGACCAGGGAAGAGACCCAGTACTTC
CASSGSSGTREETQYF
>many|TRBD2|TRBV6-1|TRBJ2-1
TGTGCCAGCAGGCTAGCGGGAGGCACTTACAATGAGCAGTTCTTC
CASRLAGGTYNEQFF
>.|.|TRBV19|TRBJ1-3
TGTGCCAGTAGTATATCCCGGGACGGCAGCGTGTCTGGAAACACCATATATTTT
CASSISRDGSVSGNTIYF
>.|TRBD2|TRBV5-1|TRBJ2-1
TGCGCCAGCAGCTTTGAGGGGAGGGCTAAGTTCTTC
CASSFEGRAKFF
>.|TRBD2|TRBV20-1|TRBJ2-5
TGCAGTGCAAAAAATACGCGACTAGCGGGAGAGACCCAGTACTTC
CSAKNTRLAGETQYF
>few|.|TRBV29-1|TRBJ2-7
TGCAGCGTTCGAAGGGCGGACGAGCAGTACTTC
CSVRRADEQYF
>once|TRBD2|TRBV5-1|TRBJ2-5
TGCGCCAGCAGCTTGGCCAAATCATGGACTAGCGTTCTACGCCAAGAGACCCAGTACTTC
CASSLAKSWTSVLRQETQYF
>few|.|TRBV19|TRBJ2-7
TGTGCCAGTAGTATCAGGAAAGGGGGGTCTTATGGCGAGCAGTACTTC
CASSIRKGGSYGEQYF
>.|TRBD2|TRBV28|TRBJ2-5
TGTGCCAGCAATACCCTGACTAGCGGGAGAGGGGAGACCCAGTACTTC
CASNTLTSGRGETQYF
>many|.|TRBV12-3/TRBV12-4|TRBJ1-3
TGTGCCAGCAGTTTCCTCCCGGGACGGGTAGTTTCTGGAAACACCATATATTTT
CASSFLPGRVVSGNTIYF
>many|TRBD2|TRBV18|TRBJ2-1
TGTGCCAGCTCACCGCCGGGACTAGCTCGTGGGTTGTACAATGAGCAGTTCTTC
CASSPPGLARGLYNEQFF
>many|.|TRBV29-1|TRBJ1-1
TGCAGCGTTGTTGCGAACACTGAAGCTTTCTTT
CSVVANTEAFF
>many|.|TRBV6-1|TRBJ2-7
TGTGCCAGCAGTGAATTAAGACAGTTAGAGCAGTACTTC
CASSELRQLEQYF
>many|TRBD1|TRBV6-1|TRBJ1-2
TGTGCCAGCAGGAGTAAACAGGGGAACTATGGCTACACCTTC
CASRSKQGNYGYTF
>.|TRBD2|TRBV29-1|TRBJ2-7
TGCAGCGTTGATGGAGCGGGAGATACCGACGAGCAGTACTTC
CSVDGAGDTDEQYF
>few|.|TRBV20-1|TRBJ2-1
TGCAGTGCTAAGGAGGGGCTCAATGAGCAGTTCTTC
CSAKEGLNEQFF
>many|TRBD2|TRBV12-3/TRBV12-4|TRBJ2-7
TGTGCCAGCAGCCCCACGGGACTACAACAGTACGAGCAGTACTTC
CASSPTGLQQYEQYF
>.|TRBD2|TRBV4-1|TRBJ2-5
TGCGCCAGCAGCCAAGGCGTTAGCGGGAGTGAGACCCAGTACTTC
CASSQGVSGSETQYF
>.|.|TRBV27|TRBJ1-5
TGTGCCAGCAGTTTATTCTCGGTCGGGACAAAGGGACAGCCCCAGCATTTT
CASSLFSVGTKGQPQHF
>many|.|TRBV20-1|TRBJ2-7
TGCAGTGCTAGAGATCTGGTTCTGGGATTCGAGCAGTACTTC
CSARDLVLGFEQYF
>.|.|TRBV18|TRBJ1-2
TGTGCCAGCTCACCACGGCAGAGAGGGGGCTACACCTTC
CASSPRQRGGYTF
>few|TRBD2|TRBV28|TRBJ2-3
TGTGCCAGCAGTTTGCTGACTAGCCCTAAAGCACCGTATTTT
CASSLLTSPKAPYF
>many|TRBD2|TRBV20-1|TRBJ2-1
TGCAGTGCTAGAGACCTAAGCGGGAAATACAATGAGCAGTTCTTC
CSARDLSGKYNEQFF
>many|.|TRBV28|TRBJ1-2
TGTGCCAGCAGTCAGGGTGGCTACACCTTC
CASSQGGYTF
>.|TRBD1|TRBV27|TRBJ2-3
TGTGTCAGCAGTCGACAGGGAACAGATACGCAGTATTTT
CVSSRQGTDTQYF
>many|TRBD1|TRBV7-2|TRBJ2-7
TGTGCCAGCAGCTTCACCGGGACAGGGGGAAACGAGCAGTACTTC
CASSFTGTGGNEQYF
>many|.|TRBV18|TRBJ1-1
TGTGCCAGCTCACCACGGGTCTCGTCGAACGCTGAAGCTTTCTTT
CASSPRVSSNAEAFF
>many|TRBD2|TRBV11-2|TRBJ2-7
TGTGCCAGCAGCTTAGTCGGTAGCGGGACGGGGAACTACGAGCAGTACTTC
CASSLVGSGTGNYEQYF
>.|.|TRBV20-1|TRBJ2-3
TGCAGTGCTATTCTTGGCGGGGGCACAGATACGCAGTATTTT
CSAILGGGTDTQYF
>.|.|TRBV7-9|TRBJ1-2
TGTGCCAGCAGCTTGGCGGGCGATGACAGCTATGGCTACACCTTC
CASSLAGDDSYGYTF
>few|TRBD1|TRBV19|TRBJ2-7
TGTGCCAGTAGTATAGCCGGGACAGGAGGCTACGAGCAGTACTTC
CASSIAGTGGYEQYF
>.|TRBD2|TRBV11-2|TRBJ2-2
TGTGCCAGCAGCCCTTTAGGGACTAGCGGGAGAGTTAGCACCGGGGAGCTGTTTTTT
CASSPLGTSGRVSTGELFF
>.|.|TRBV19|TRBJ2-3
TGTGCCACCAGGTTTGGGGGTGAAGATACGCAGTATTTT
CATRFGGEDTQYF
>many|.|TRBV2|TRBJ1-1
TGTGCCAGCACCCGGGGTCGCTCCACTGAAGCTTTCTTT
CASTRGRSTEAFF
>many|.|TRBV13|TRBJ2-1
TGTGCCAGCGGGGGAGGCTCTGAGCAGTTCTTC
CASGGGSEQFF
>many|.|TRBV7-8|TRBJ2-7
TGTGCCAGCAGCCACAGAAGGTATGATGGCGAGCAGTACTTC
CASSHRRYDGEQYF
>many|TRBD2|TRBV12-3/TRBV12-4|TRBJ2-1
TGTGCCAGCCGGCGGGCTAGCGGGATGAATGAGCAGTTCTTC
CASRRASGMNEQFF
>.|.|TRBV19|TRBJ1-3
TGTGCCAGTAGTATGGACAGCAGCTCTGGAAACACCATATATTTT
CASSMDSSSGNTIYF
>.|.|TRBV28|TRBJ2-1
TGTGCCAGCAGCAACTGGGGCGCGGGGTCCAATGAGCAGTTCTTC
CASSNWGAGSNEQFF
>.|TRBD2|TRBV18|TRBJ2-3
TGTGCCAGCTCACGGCGGGAGGATAGAGATACGCAGTATTTT
CASSRREDRDTQYF
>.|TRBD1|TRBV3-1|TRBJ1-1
TGTGCCAGCAGCGCTCCGGGACAGTACATGAACACTGAAGCTTTCTTT
CASSAPGQYMNTEAFF
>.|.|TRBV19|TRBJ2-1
TGTGCCAGTAGTATAGAGCCTAGAATAAGGCAGTTCTTC
CASSIEPRIRQFF